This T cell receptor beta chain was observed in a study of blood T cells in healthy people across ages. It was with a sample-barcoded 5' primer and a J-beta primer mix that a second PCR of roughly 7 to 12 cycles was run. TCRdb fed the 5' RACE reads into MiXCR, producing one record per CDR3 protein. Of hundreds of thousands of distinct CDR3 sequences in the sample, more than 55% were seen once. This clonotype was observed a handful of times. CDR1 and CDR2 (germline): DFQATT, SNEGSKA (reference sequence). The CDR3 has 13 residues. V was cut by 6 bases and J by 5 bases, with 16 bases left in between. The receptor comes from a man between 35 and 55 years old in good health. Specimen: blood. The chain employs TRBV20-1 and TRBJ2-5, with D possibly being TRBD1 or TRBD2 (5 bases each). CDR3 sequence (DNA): TGCAGTGCCCCACACCCGGGGCGGGAGACCCAGTACTTC. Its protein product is CSAPHPGRETQYF.